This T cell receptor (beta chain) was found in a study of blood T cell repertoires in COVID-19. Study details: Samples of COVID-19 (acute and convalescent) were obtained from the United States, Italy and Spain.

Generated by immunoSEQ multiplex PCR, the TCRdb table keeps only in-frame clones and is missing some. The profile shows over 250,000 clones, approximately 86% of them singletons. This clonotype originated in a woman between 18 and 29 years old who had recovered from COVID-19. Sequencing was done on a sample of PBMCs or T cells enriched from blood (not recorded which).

The CDR3 coding sequence is TGTGCCAGCAGTGACTCCTGGGGCGACGAGCAGTACTTC. Translating it yields CASSDSWGDEQYF. The genes are TRBV6-4 and TRBJ2-7, with a tentative D call TRBD1 (5 bases). The V and J ends lost 0 bases and 5 bases respectively, with 8 bases between them. Germline V gene sequence: CDR1 MRHNA, CDR2 SNTAGT. This CDR3 spans 13 amino acids.